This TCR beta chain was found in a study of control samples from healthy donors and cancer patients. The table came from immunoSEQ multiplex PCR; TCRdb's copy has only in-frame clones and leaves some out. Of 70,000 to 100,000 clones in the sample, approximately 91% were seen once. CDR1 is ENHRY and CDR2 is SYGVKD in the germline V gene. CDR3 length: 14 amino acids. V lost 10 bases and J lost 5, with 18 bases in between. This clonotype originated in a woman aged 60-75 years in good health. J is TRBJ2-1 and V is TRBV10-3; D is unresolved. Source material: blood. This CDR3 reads CATNNIRTHNEQFF. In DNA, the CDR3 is TGTGCCACCAATAACATAAGGACCCACAATGAGCAGTTCTTC.